Presented here are 10 T cell receptor beta chains from one specimen sequenced in a study of blood T cell repertoires in COVID-19. TCRdb's table, derived via immunoSEQ multiplex PCR, lists solely in-frame clones and lacks some. The sample holds approximately 110,000 clones, approximately 79% seen once. The sample comprised peripheral blood. The receptors come from a man between 65 and 79 years old with active or convalescent COVID-19.

The chain recombines TRBV1 with TRBJ2-7; no check of the table's D call, TRBD2, against the DNA was made. TRBV1 is a known pseudogene. The CDR3 is 14 residues long. The CDR3 sequence is CTSSHGLAGEEQYF. CDR3 DNA sequence: TGCACCAGCAGCCACGGACTAGCGGGAGAGGAGCAGTACTTC.

This clone was seen just once. V is TRBV30 and J is TRBJ2-7, with a tentative D call TRBD1 (5 bases). The CDR3 runs 12 residues. CDR1 is GTSNPN and CDR2 is SVGIG in the germline V gene (reference sequence). Trimming shortened V by 1 base and J by 3 bases, and 7 bases separated the two germline ends. The CDR3 protein is CAWSGDSYEQYF. The CDR3 DNA reads TGTGCCTGGAGTGGAGACAGCTACGAGCAGTACTTC.

The V call is TRBV6-5, the J call TRBJ1-3; D is unresolved. The CDR3 covers 14 residues. Germline V gene lookup returns CDR1 MNHEY and CDR2 SVGAGI. Trimming took 2 bases from V and 0 from J, leaving 5 bases between them. The CDR3: CASSYGASGNTIYF. The CDR3 DNA reads as TGTGCCAGCAGTTACGGAGCCTCTGGAAACACCATATATTTT.

This rearrangement joins TRBV2 to TRBJ2-3; TRBD2 matches 8 bases. V was clipped by 7 bases and J by 1 base; unmatched bases: 16. CDR1 SNHLY and CDR2 FYNNEI come from the germline V gene. The CDR3 has 18 amino acids. CDR3 region: CASKRLPGLGRGTDTQYF. Written as DNA, the CDR3 is TGTGCCAGCAAGAGACTTCCGGGACTAGGGAGGGGCACAGATACGCAGTATTTT.

The rearrangement links TRBV7-9 to TRBJ2-3, with TRBD2 matching 7 bases. V dropped 4 bases and J dropped 0; count of bases not matched to a gene: 10. The CDR3 length is 17 residues. CDR1 and CDR2 (germline): SEHNR, FQNEAQ (reference sequence). CDR3 sequence (DNA): TGTGCCAGCAGCTCGGGCCAGCGGGGTTCTAGCACAGATACGCAGTATTTT. This encodes CASSSGQRGSSTDTQYF.

This clone appeared once. The chain recombines TRBV4-1 with TRBJ2-7; a possible D gene is TRBD2 (5 bases). V shed 1 base and J shed 0 bases, with 13 bases lying between them. The germline CDR1 and CDR2 sequences are MGHRA and YSYEKL. The CDR3 length is 16 residues. CDR3 sequence (DNA): TGCGCCAGCAGCCAAGCCGGGAAGGAGAGCTCCTACGAGCAGTACTTC. It is translated as CASSQAGKESSYEQYF.

The rearrangement uses TRBV10-3 and TRBJ1-5, with TRBD1 matching over 9 bases. Germline loops: CDR1 ENHRY, CDR2 SYGVKD. V gave up 6 bases and J gave up 6 bases; unmatched junction bases: 3. This CDR3 is built from 13 residues. This CDR3 reads CAIRAQGAQPQHF. CDR3 bases: TGTGCCATCAGGGCACAGGGGGCTCAGCCCCAGCATTTT.

This chain links TRBV5-1 with TRBJ2-7; 7 bases are shared with TRBD2. Trimming took 0 bases from V and 3 from J; bases not matched to a gene: 6. This CDR3 comprises 15 residues. Germline V gene lookup returns CDR1 SGHRS and CDR2 YFSETQ. The CDR3 protein is CASSLGGEGFYEQYF. The CDR3 bases are TGCGCCAGCAGCTTGGGAGGGGAGGGCTTCTACGAGCAGTACTTC.

The chain is built from TRBV5-4 and TRBJ2-1, with 7 bases that match TRBD2. The V and J ends lost 4 bases and 7 bases, in that order; junction bases with no gene match: 11. The germline gives CDR1 SGHNT, CDR2 YYREEE (reference sequence). The CDR3 is made up of 15 amino acids. The CDR3 DNA reads TGTGCCAGCAGCCCCCGACTAGCCGGGTGGAATGAGCAGTTCTTC. Amino acids: CASSPRLAGWNEQFF. Full variable domain (outside the CDR3, taken from reference TRBV5-4 and TRBJ2-1): ETGVTQSPTHLIKTRGQQVTLRCSSQSGHNTVSWYQQALGQGPQFIFQYYREEENGRGNFPPRFSGLQFPNYSSELNVNALELDDSALYLCASSPRLAGWNEQFFGPGTRLTVL.

The chain carries TRBV11-2 and TRBJ2-3; possibly TRBD2 for D (7 bases). CDR3 size: 14 residues. V was cut by 2 bases and J by 2 bases, with 8 bases left in between. Germline assignment: CDR1 SGHAT and CDR2 FQNNGV. Here the CDR3 DNA reads TGTGCCAGCAGCTTACGGGGGGCCACAGATACGCAGTATTTT. Amino acid sequence: CASSLRGATDTQYF.